The source of this T cell receptor (beta chain) is a study of beta chain features in type 1 diabetes. Overall study findings and caveats: For type 1 diabetes patients, VDJ junctions showed fewer insertions and more deletions.

All of the isolated RNA was reverse transcribed, so expressed TCRB transcripts were sequenced. Regulatory, naive and central memory T cell samples averaged around 3.9 million reads. Assay used: immunoSEQ multiplex PCR; TCRdb lists only in-frame clones, some missing. The data contain 680,000 or so clones, around 16% of them singletons. Regarding this clone: The target antigen is unknown.

Germline CDR1 and CDR2: SGHTA and FQGNSA. J was trimmed by 4 bases and V by 4 bases; bases with no gene match: 8. There are 15 residues in the CDR3. Via CD45RO/CCR7/CD25/CD127/CD95/CD27, cells of the CD4+ naive, central memory, regulatory and stem cell-like memory subsets were sorted. The sample consisted of naive CD4+ T cells from blood. This TCR derives from a man aged 18 to 30 in good health. The chain combines TRBV7-2 with TRBJ1-2; 8 bases fit TRBD1. The CDR3 spells CASSSRQGLGYGYTF. The CDR3 nucleotides read TGTGCCAGCAGCTCGAGACAGGGGCTAGGCTATGGCTACACCTTC. Supplemented by reference TRBV7-2 and TRBJ1-2, the full variable domain reads GAGVSQSPSNKVTEKGKDVELRCDPISGHTALYWYRQSLGQGLEFLIYFQGNSAPDKSGLPSDRFSAERTGGSVSTLTIQRTQQEDSAVYLCASSSRQGLGYGYTFGSGTRLTVV.